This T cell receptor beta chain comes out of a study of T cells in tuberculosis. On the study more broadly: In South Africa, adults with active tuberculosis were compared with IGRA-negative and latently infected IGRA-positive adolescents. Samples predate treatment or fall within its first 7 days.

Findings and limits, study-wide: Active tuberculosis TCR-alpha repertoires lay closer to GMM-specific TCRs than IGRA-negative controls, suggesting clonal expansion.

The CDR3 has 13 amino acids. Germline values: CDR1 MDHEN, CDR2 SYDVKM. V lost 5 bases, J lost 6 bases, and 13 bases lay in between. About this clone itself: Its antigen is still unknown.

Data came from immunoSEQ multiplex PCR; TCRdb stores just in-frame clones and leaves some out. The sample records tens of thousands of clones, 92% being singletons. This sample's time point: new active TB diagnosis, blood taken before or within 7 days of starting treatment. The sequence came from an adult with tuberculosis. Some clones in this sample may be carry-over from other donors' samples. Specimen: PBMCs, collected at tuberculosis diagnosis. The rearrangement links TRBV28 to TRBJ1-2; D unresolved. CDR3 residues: CASSPPRANGYTF. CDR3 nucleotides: TGTGCCAGCAGTCCCCCGCGGGCTAATGGCTACACCTTC.